This T cell receptor beta chain appears in the sequencing data of a study of control samples from healthy donors and cancer patients. Libraries were prepared by immunoSEQ multiplex PCR; TCRdb keeps only in-frame clonotypes and omits some of them. The data show 85,000 to 90,000 clones, 85% to 90% seen once. What was sequenced was blood. This receptor was taken from a woman aged 40 to 50 in good health.

The DNA for the CDR3 is TGTGCCAGCAGCTTCAGGTCCGGGGTTAATGAAAAACTGTTTTTT. Translated, it gives CASSFRSGVNEKLFF. The chain has TRBV5-6 and TRBJ1-4; D gene unclear. Per germline, CDR1 SGHDT and CDR2 YYEEEE. This CDR3 is 15 amino acids long. V was trimmed by 2 bases and J by 4 bases, leaving 12 bases between them.